These 17 T cell receptor beta chains share one sample of origin, sequenced in a study of CD8 T cells in Susac syndrome. When the RNA was reverse transcribed, random hexamers were used with an input of about 0.5 to 1 ug. MiXCR, run by TCRdb on the immunoSEQ multiplex PCR reads, gives a single entry per CDR3 protein. This table has fewer than 85,000 distinct CDR3 sequences, approximately 94% appearing once. The sequenced sample consisted of CD8+ T cells from PBMCs. The receptors here all came from a human donor with Susac syndrome.

The chain employs TRBV20-1 and TRBJ2-1; 8 bases agree with TRBD2. Germline V CDR1 and CDR2: DFQATT, SNEGSKA (reference sequence). V was clipped by 8 bases and J by 4 bases; unmatched bases: 10. The CDR3 contains 14 residues. The CDR3, as DNA: TGCAGTACCCGGGTCGGGACTAGTTACAATGAGCAGTTCTTC. This gives the protein CSTRVGTSYNEQFF.

The chain carries TRBV6-5 and TRBJ1-1; possible D gene TRBD1, 5 bases. V was shortened by 8 bases and J by 11 bases, with 15 bases between the two germline ends. Germline V gives CDR1 MNHEY, CDR2 SVGAGI. The CDR3 length is 11 residues. The CDR3 DNA is TGTGCCAGCGGGACGGTTGCGGAGGCTTTCTTT. This encodes CASGTVAEAFF.

This clonotype was seen once. The chain is built from TRBV19 and TRBJ2-5, with D perhaps TRBD1 or TRBD2 (5 bases each). Germline lookup yields CDR1 LNHDA and CDR2 SQIVND (reference sequence). Trimming pared 6 bases from V and 3 bases from J, leaving 14 bases between. The CDR3 sequence is 14 residues long. The CDR3 DNA reads TGTGCCAGTAGCATTCGGGAAGGGGAAGAGACCCAGTACTTC. Residues: CASSIREGEETQYF. Full variable domain (rest looked up from reference TRBV19 and TRBJ2-5): DGGITQSPKYLFRKEGQNVTLSCEQNLNHDAMYWYRQDPGQGLRLIYYSQIVNDFQKGDIAEGYSVSREKKESFPLTVTSAQKNPTAFYLCASSIREGEETQYFGPGTRLLVL.

The genes are TRBV4-1 and TRBJ1-2; D is uncertain. CDR3 size: 12 residues. V was clipped by 4 bases and J by 7 bases, with 10 bases between them. Germline V lookup: CDR1 MGHRA, CDR2 YSYEKL. CDR3 amino acids: CASSPPERGYTF. CDR3 nucleotide sequence: TGCGCCAGCAGCCCCCCGGAGCGTGGCTACACCTTC.

This chain links TRBV20-1 with TRBJ1-2; no firm D call. The germline V gene encodes CDR1 DFQATT and CDR2 SNEGSKA (reference sequence). This CDR3 has 11 residues. The ends were cut back, 6 bases at V and 4 bases at J, with 9 bases in the middle. The CDR3 here is CSAPASYGYTF. DNA for the CDR3: TGCAGTGCGCCAGCGAGCTATGGCTACACCTTC.

The V call is TRBV2, the J call TRBJ2-3; D call uncertain. This CDR3 contains 12 residues. CDR1 and CDR2 (germline): SNHLY, FYNNEI. Trimming removed 3 bases from V and 5 bases from J, with 6 bases in between. The CDR3 here is CASSEKVDTQYF. CDR3 nucleotides: TGTGCCAGCAGTGAGAAGGTAGATACGCAGTATTTT.

The gene calls are TRBV28 and TRBJ2-3; possible D gene TRBD1, 6 bases. CDR1 is MDHEN and CDR2 is SYDVKM in the germline V gene. The CDR3 spans 15 residues. V dropped 0 bases and J dropped 2 bases, with 9 bases sitting between them. This CDR3 is CASSLWGAATDTQYF. Here the CDR3 DNA reads TGTGCCAGCAGTTTATGGGGGGCCGCCACAGATACGCAGTATTTT.

This chain links TRBV5-1 with TRBJ1-6, with TRBD1 identical over 10 bases. Trimming cost V 5 bases and J 9 bases; bases outside gene matches: 2. CDR3 length equals 13 residues. CDR1 is SGHRS, CDR2 YFSETQ, per germline. CDR3 nucleotides: TGCGCCAGCAGGGGGGACAGGGGTTCACCCCTCCACTTT. It codes for CASRGDRGSPLHF.

V is TRBV7-9 and J is TRBJ2-6; possible D gene TRBD1, 5 bases. Germline CDR1 and CDR2: SEHNR and FQNEAQ (reference sequence). Trimming removed 1 base from V and 2 bases from J, with 6 bases in between. This CDR3 spans 15 amino acids. The CDR3 DNA follows: TGTGCCAGCAGCTTAGAAGGGGCTGGGGCCAACGTCCTGACTTTC. Translating gives CASSLEGAGANVLTF.

The V gene is TRBV5-1, the J gene TRBJ2-7, with TRBD2 as a possible D gene (5 bases). Deletions cut 2 bases from V and 1 base from J, with 16 bases between. This CDR3 has 16 amino acids. Germline V gene data show CDR1 as SGHRS and CDR2 as YFSETQ. The CDR3 is CASSFPRETTSYEQYF. As DNA, the CDR3 is TGCGCCAGCAGCTTCCCCCGGGAAACGACATCCTACGAGCAGTACTTC.

The DNA of the CDR3 is TGTGCCAGTAGCCGAGGGGGCCGGGAAAAACTGTTTTTT. It is translated as CASSRGGREKLFF. V gene TRBV19 combines with J gene TRBJ1-4, with 7 nucleotides matching TRBD1. The germline V gene encodes CDR1 LNHDA and CDR2 SQIVND (reference sequence). This CDR3 is 13 amino acids long. V was clipped by 6 bases and J by 8 bases; unmatched bases: 6.

The chain's CDR3 is CASSQEMGSTGELFF. CDR3 sequence (DNA): TGCGCCAGCAGCCAAGAGATGGGTAGCACCGGGGAGCTGTTTTTT. This chain joins TRBV4-1 and TRBJ2-2; D ambiguous. The V end lost 0 bases, the J end lost 4 bases, and 9 bases lay between the germline ends. The CDR3 is 15 amino acids. Germline-derived CDR1 and CDR2 are MGHRA and YSYEKL.

V and J are TRBV27 and TRBJ1-2; no reliable D call. Germline loops: CDR1 MNHEY, CDR2 SMNVEV (reference sequence). V lost 6 bases and J lost 3, with 14 bases in between. This CDR3 contains 14 residues. CDR3 loop: CASSPGGGDYGYTF. CDR3 DNA: TGTGCCAGCAGCCCGGGTGGCGGAGACTATGGCTACACCTTC.

This clonotype appeared a single time. The rearrangement links TRBV7-9 to TRBJ1-1; TRBD1 agrees at 7 bases. Trimming took 7 bases from V and 2 from J; bases not matched to a gene: 7. There are 14 residues in the CDR3. In germline, CDR1 is SEHNR, CDR2 FQNEAQ (reference sequence). CDR3 protein: CASKTGAKNTEAFF. CDR3 sequence (DNA): TGTGCCAGCAAAACAGGGGCTAAAAACACTGAAGCTTTCTTT.

The chain links TRBV6-6 to TRBJ1-1; no clear D gene. Germline V gives CDR1 MNHNY, CDR2 SVGAGI (reference sequence). The ends were cut back, 3 bases at V and 4 bases at J, with 6 bases in the middle. The CDR3 sequence is 12 residues long. DNA of the CDR3: TGTGCCAGCAGTTATAGCCCCACTGAAGCTTTCTTT. Protein: CASSYSPTEAFF.

This chain links TRBV20-1 with TRBJ2-7; D possibly uses TRBD1 or TRBD2 (6 bases each). V was shortened by 0 bases and J by 6 bases, with 15 bases between the two germline ends. The CDR3 extends over 14 amino acids. The germline V gene encodes CDR1 DFQATT and CDR2 SNEGSKA (reference sequence). In DNA form, the CDR3 reads TGCAGTGCTAGAGAGGAGGGGGTCGATACCGAGCAGTACTTC. Amino acid sequence: CSAREEGVDTEQYF.

The chain links TRBV4-1 to TRBJ2-7; D is possibly TRBD1 (6 bases). This CDR3 is 17 amino acids long. Trimming took off 1 base at V and 0 bases at J, with 16 bases between the two ends. Per the germline V gene, CDR1 is MGHRA and CDR2 is YSYEKL. CDR3: CASSQGYNRVSSYEQYF. The CDR3 DNA reads TGCGCCAGCAGCCAAGGGTATAACAGGGTAAGCTCCTACGAGCAGTACTTC.